This record looks at one T cell receptor (beta chain) sequence and its context. Every sampled donor was Caucasian and healthy. The source of the sample is a study of identical twins. Unique molecular identifiers were present on the cDNA, and a universal primer site came from template switching. Using its own MiXCR run on the 5' RACE reads, TCRdb lists one record per CDR3 protein. The table shows about 480,000 distinct CDR3 sequences, with 13% to 15% occurring only once. Separately, the same data were catalogued under a study of yellow fever vaccine responses in identical twins.

This clonotype originated in a young woman in good health. Sequenced input: CD4+ T cells sorted from blood.

The CDR3 DNA reads TGTGCCAGCAGCAATATCCAGGTTAGCACAGATACGCAGTATTTT. The encoded protein is CASSNIQVSTDTQYF. V and J are TRBV12-3 or TRBV12-4 and TRBJ2-3; D remains ambiguous. The V end lost 6 bases, the J end lost 0 bases, and 13 bases lay between the germline ends. The CDR3 loop spans 15 amino acids.